The next 20 T cell receptor beta chains were all read from a single sample in a study of CD8+CD57+ T cells in acquired aplastic anemia. Investigators profiled TCR beta VDJ and CDR3 from genomic DNA template. TCRdb re-analysed the reads in MiXCR, keeping a single row per CDR3 protein. The sample includes about 270,000 distinct CDR3 sequences, approximately 56% of them seen just once. The sequenced sample was sorted CD4+, CD8+, or CD8+CD57+ T cells (not recorded which) from PBMCs. The receptors were sampled from a human donor with severe aplastic anemia or a healthy control (not recorded which).

Regarding this clonotype: No conserved phenylalanine or tryptophan is present at the end of the CDR3, so a read error is the likely explanation. Because the CDR3's place on the DNA is in doubt, the DNA is left out and the CDR3 is given as listed by TCRdb. The chain recombines TRBV12-3 or TRBV12-4 with TRBJ2-2; TRBD2, the table's D call, lacks a check against the DNA. Including both end residues, the CDR3 is 10 amino acids long. The CDR3 sequence is CASSFGTSGG.

This clonotype has ten or more counts. The gene calls are TRBV11-2 and TRBJ1-2; no clear D gene. The CDR3 loop spans 13 amino acids. V lost 3 bases to trimming and J lost 5 bases, with 10 bases between them. The germline V gene encodes CDR1 SGHAT and CDR2 FQNNGV. CDR3 coding DNA: TGTGCCAGCAGCTTGGGGAGAGGGTATGGCTACACCTTC. Translating gives CASSLGRGYGYTF.

Here the CDR3 reads CAISETGNEQFF. The DNA of the CDR3 is TGTGCCATCAGTGAGACGGGAAATGAGCAGTTCTTC. The rearrangement joins TRBV10-3 to TRBJ2-1; weak D call: TRBD2 (5 bases). CDR1 ENHRY and CDR2 SYGVKD come from the germline V gene. V dropped 2 bases and J dropped 7 bases, with 6 bases sitting between them. CDR3 length: 12 residues.

This chain links TRBV7-2 with TRBJ2-5; D remains ambiguous. CDR1 and CDR2 (germline): SGHTA, FQGNSA. This CDR3 is built from 14 residues. Trimming left V 3 bases short and J 0 bases short, with 8 bases between. CDR3 in amino acids: CASSFANYQETQYF. CDR3 coding DNA: TGTGCCAGCAGCTTCGCCAATTACCAAGAGACCCAGTACTTC.

The chain joins TRBV20-1 to TRBJ2-7, with D hard to call. Looked up from germline, CDR1 is DFQATT and CDR2 is SNEGSKA (reference sequence). The length of the CDR3 is 13 residues. Trimming removed 0 bases from V and 3 bases from J, with 9 bases in between. Here the CDR3 DNA reads TGCAGTGCTAGAGAGGCGACCAGCTACGAGCAGTACTTC. Its translation: CSAREATSYEQYF.

V usage is TRBV28 and J usage is TRBJ2-2; 13 positions match TRBD2. Germline loops: CDR1 MDHEN, CDR2 SYDVKM. V was pared by 1 base and J by 7 bases, with 3 bases of the junction left unmatched. The CDR3 covers 16 residues. The CDR3 here is CASSLLGLAGSGELFF. CDR3 DNA sequence: TGTGCCAGCAGTTTATTGGGACTAGCGGGGAGCGGGGAGCTGTTTTTT.

The chain combines TRBV12-3 or TRBV12-4 with TRBJ1-5; a weak D match, TRBD1 (6 bases). CDR3 size: 15 residues. V shed 2 bases and J shed 5 bases, with 13 bases lying between them. CDR3 region: CASSLSGVVYQPQHF. Here the CDR3 DNA reads TGTGCCAGCAGTTTATCAGGGGTCGTTTATCAGCCCCAGCATTTT.

The rearrangement joins TRBV7-2 to TRBJ2-7, with 9 bases lining up with TRBD1. CDR1 and CDR2 (germline): SGHTA, FQGNSA. The CDR3 loop spans 16 amino acids. The V segment lost 0 bases and the J segment 2 bases; nucleotides outside the gene matches: 5. As DNA, the CDR3 is TGTGCCAGCAGCTTAGCAGGGACAGGGCGAGCCTACGAGCAGTACTTC. This sequence encodes CASSLAGTGRAYEQYF.

This clonotype was recorded a few times. The V call is TRBV7-6, the J call TRBJ2-1; no definite D call. V was clipped by 0 bases and J by 6 bases, with 3 bases between them. This CDR3 is built from 12 residues. Germline V gene data show CDR1 as SGHVS and CDR2 as FNYEAQ. In DNA, the CDR3 is TGTGCCAGCAGCTTAGCTCTCAATGAGCAGTTCTTC. It codes for CASSLALNEQFF.

This clonotype turned up a few times. The V gene is TRBV10-3, the J gene TRBJ1-2, with 11 bases fitting TRBD1. This CDR3 has 14 residues. The germline V gene has CDR1 ENHRY and CDR2 SYGVKD. V was pared by 7 bases and J by 2 bases, with 3 bases of the junction left unmatched. The CDR3, as DNA: TGTGCCATCAACCGGGACAGGGGGAACTATGGCTACACCTTC. Protein: CAINRDRGNYGYTF.

The sample holds many counts of this clonotype. V gene TRBV19 combines with J gene TRBJ1-3, with D maybe TRBD1 (5 bases). The length of the CDR3 is 14 residues. The V and J ends lost 6 bases and 1 base respectively, with 10 bases between them. Germline V gene lookup returns CDR1 LNHDA and CDR2 SQIVND (reference sequence). The CDR3 DNA follows: TGTGCCAGTAGGACGGCAGGGTCTGGAAACACCATATATTTT. Protein product: CASRTAGSGNTIYF. The complete variable domain, with remaining parts taken from reference TRBV19 and TRBJ1-3, reads DGGITQSPKYLFRKEGQNVTLSCEQNLNHDAMYWYRQDPGQGLRLIYYSQIVNDFQKGDIAEGYSVSREKKESFPLTVTSAQKNPTAFYLCASRTAGSGNTIYFGEGSWLTVV.

This clonotype was seen many times. The chain carries TRBV11-2 and TRBJ2-2; D unresolved. Trimming took off 5 bases at V and 2 bases at J, with 12 bases between the two ends. The CDR3 runs 15 residues. Germline CDR1 is SGHAT and CDR2 is FQNNGV. The CDR3 coding sequence is TGTGCCAGCAGCCCACCAAGGAGTAACACCGGGGAGCTGTTTTTT. This codes for CASSPPRSNTGELFF. Complete variable domain (other parts from reference TRBV11-2 and TRBJ2-2): EAGVAQSPRYKIIEKRQSVAFWCNPISGHATLYWYQQILGQGPKLLIQFQNNGVVDDSQLPKDRFSAERLKGVDSTLKIQPAKLEDSAVYLCASSPPRSNTGELFFGEGSRLTVL.

In its sample, this clonotype was seen once. The chain combines TRBV2 with TRBJ2-2, with 7 bases identical to TRBD1. CDR1 and CDR2 (germline): SNHLY, FYNNEI. The CDR3 is 15 amino acids. The J segment lost 8 bases and the V segment lost 5 bases, leaving 11 bases of the junction unmatched. CDR3 DNA: TGTGCCAGCAGTAGGCGGACAGGTCGGTCAGGGGAGCTGTTTTTT. Protein sequence: CASSRRTGRSGELFF.

This chain uses TRBV20-1 with TRBJ2-5; a weak D match, TRBD2 (6 bases). Germline V CDR1 and CDR2: DFQATT, SNEGSKA (reference sequence). V shed 5 bases and J shed 5 bases, with 15 bases lying between them. The CDR3 contains 13 residues. CDR3 residues: CSAPREIGETQYF. The CDR3 DNA is TGCAGTGCTCCCCGGGAGATAGGGGAGACCCAGTACTTC.

This clonotype came up a few times. V is TRBV6-5 and J is TRBJ2-7; D remains unclear. Germline-derived CDR1 and CDR2 are MNHEY and SVGAGI. Trimming pared 2 bases from V and 1 base from J, leaving 15 bases between. This CDR3 spans 16 amino acids. CDR3 protein: CASSYRPLRTSYEQYF. The CDR3 DNA sequence: TGTGCCAGCAGTTACCGGCCGCTAAGAACGTCCTACGAGCAGTACTTC.

V usage is TRBV9 and J usage is TRBJ2-1, with D possibly being TRBD2 (6 bases). The CDR3 is 13 residues long. The germline V gene has CDR1 SGDLS and CDR2 YYNGEE. V lost 3 bases and J 7 bases, leaving 11 bases between the germline ends. CDR3 in amino acids: CASSERLDNEQFF. The CDR3 DNA reads as TGTGCCAGCAGCGAACGACTAGATAATGAGCAGTTCTTC.

This clonotype was seen ten or more times. The genes are TRBV20-1 and TRBJ2-3, with 8 bases lining up with TRBD2. Germline V gene lookup returns CDR1 DFQATT and CDR2 SNEGSKA (reference sequence). Trimming removed 5 bases from V and 2 bases from J; junction bases left unmatched: 21. This CDR3 region has 19 residues. This CDR3 reads CSAQPPGGARFGDTDTQYF. CDR3 DNA sequence: TGCAGTGCTCAACCCCCGGGAGGGGCCCGCTTCGGCGACACAGATACGCAGTATTTT.

A few counts support this clonotype. The V gene is TRBV15, the J gene TRBJ1-2, with a weak D call TRBD1 (5 bases). V dropped 6 bases and J dropped 4 bases, with 18 bases sitting between them. This CDR3 region has 15 residues. Germline-derived CDR1 and CDR2 are LNHNV and YYDKDF (reference sequence). Here the CDR3 DNA reads TGTGCCACCAGTTACAGGCGTGAGGTGGGCTATGGCTACACCTTC. This codes for CATSYRREVGYGYTF.

Turning to this clonotype: At one end the junction does not follow the germline gene, possibly because of a read error. This chain uses TRBV10-3 with TRBJ2-3; 13 bases agree with TRBD2. This CDR3 has 18 amino acids. From germline, CDR1 is ENHRY and CDR2 SYGVKD. CDR3 sequence reads: CASSAGLTSGGATDTQYF. DNA for the CDR3: TGTGCCAGCAGTGCAGGGTTAACTAGCGGGGGGGCAACAGATACGCAGTATTTT.

The CDR3 sequence: CASSINPGGEQTF. The CDR3 coding sequence is TGTGCCAGTAGTATAAACCCGGGCGGAGAACAAACCTTC. This chain connects TRBV19 to TRBJ1-2; D call uncertain. V lost 2 bases, J lost 14 bases, and 18 bases lay in between. Germline loops: CDR1 LNHDA, CDR2 SQIVND (reference sequence). The CDR3 covers 13 residues.